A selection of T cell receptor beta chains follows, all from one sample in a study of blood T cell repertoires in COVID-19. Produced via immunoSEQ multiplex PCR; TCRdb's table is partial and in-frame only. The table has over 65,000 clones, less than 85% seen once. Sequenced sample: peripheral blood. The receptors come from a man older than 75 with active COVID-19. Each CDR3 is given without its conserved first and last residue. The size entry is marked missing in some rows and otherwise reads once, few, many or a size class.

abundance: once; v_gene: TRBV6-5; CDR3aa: ASRDTGEAYGYT
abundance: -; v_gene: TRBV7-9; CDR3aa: ASRSDSLNTEAF
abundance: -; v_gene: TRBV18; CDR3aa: ASSPPGSPRDQPQH
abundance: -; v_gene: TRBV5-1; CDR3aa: ASSLAQGRGTEAF
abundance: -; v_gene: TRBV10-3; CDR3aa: AISGGPGDEQY
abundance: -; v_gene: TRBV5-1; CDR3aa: ASSYQTGAEETQY
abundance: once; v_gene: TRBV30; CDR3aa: AWSLGQGVFTEAF
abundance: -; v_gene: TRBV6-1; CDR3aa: ASSEPTGGKNSPLH
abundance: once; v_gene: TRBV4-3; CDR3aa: ASSQDAVVNTEAF
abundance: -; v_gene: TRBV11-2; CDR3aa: ASSARTAVNYGYT
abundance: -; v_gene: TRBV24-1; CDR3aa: ATMVQGSRNNEQF
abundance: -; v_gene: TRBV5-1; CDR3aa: ASSQQEPPFTDTQY
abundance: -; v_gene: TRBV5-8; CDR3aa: ASSLNTWGPGTEAF
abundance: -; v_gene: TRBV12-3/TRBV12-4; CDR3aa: ASSLVGGYGYT
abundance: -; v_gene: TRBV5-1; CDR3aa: ASSLALAGGSYNEQF
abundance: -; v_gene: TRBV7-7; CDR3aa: ASSLSDTSYEQY
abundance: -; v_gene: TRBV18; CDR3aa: ASSPPGTGTYEQY
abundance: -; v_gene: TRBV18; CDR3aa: ASSSGTDTEAF
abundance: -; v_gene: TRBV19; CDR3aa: ASRTSGSSNEQF